What follows is one T cell receptor (beta chain) and its context. High-throughput TCR beta sequencing covered peripheral CD8+ and CD4+ T cells. The multiple sclerosis control group consisted of treatment-naive patients whose relapsing-remitting disease, which was either stable or active, fulfilled revised McDonald criteria. Random hexamers were used to reverse transcribe an amount of about 0.5 to 1 ug RNA. The method of amplification for TCR beta CDR3 was immunoSEQ multiplex PCR, covering 54 Vbeta and 13 Jbeta. A single record per CDR3 protein comes from TCRdb applying MiXCR to the immunoSEQ multiplex PCR reads. This sample has 150,000 to 200,000 distinct CDR3 sequences; 80% to 95% occur once, and the top ten carry roughly 0.097%. These data originate in a study of CD8 T cells in Susac syndrome. V lost 0 bases and J lost 11, with 10 bases in between. From germline, CDR1 is SGHDT and CDR2 YYEEEE. The CDR3 runs to 12 residues.

Sequencing was performed on CD4+ T cells from PBMCs. This chain connects TRBV5-6 to TRBJ2-3; weak D call: TRBD1 (5 bases). This clonotype was obtained from a human donor with multiple sclerosis. The CDR3 is CASSLVPREQYF. CDR3 in DNA: TGTGCCAGCAGCTTGGTTCCCAGGGAGCAGTATTTT.